The 17 T cell receptor beta chains presented below share a single source sample, sequenced in a study of PD-1 blockade in classical Hodgkin lymphoma. Measured with immunoSEQ multiplex PCR; TCRdb has only the in-frame clones, and not every one. The sample includes around 13,000 clones, roughly 87% seen only once; the top ten take around 4%. Each patient experienced a relapse that followed autologous stem cell transplantation, and brentuximab vedotin exposure varied. This specimen was peripheral blood mononuclear cells (PBMCs), taken at baseline. The receptors come from a human donor with classical Hodgkin lymphoma.

The chain links TRBV30 to TRBJ2-7; D is uncertain. CDR1 is GTSNPN, CDR2 SVGIG, per germline (reference sequence). The CDR3 runs to 11 residues. Deletions cut 1 base from V and 6 bases from J, with 7 bases between. In DNA, the CDR3 is TGTGCCTGGAGTGGCGCCACCGAGCAGTACTTC. Protein sequence: CAWSGATEQYF.

V is TRBV28 and J is TRBJ1-2; unclear D gene. The V gene's germline CDR1 is MDHEN and CDR2 SYDVKM. Trimming left V 3 bases short and J 6 bases short, with 8 bases between. The CDR3 sequence is 12 residues long. CDR3 in DNA: TGTGCCAGCAGTTTCCTGACTGATGGCTACACCTTC. This sequence encodes CASSFLTDGYTF.

The V and J genes are TRBV27 and TRBJ1-1; maybe TRBD1 (6 bases). This CDR3 has 13 amino acids. Germline values: CDR1 MNHEY, CDR2 SMNVEV (reference sequence). V lost 6 bases and J lost 1, with 9 bases in between. The CDR3 here is CASSQDRNTEAFF. The CDR3 nucleotides are TGTGCCAGCAGCCAGGACAGGAACACTGAAGCTTTCTTT.

The rearrangement links TRBV7-2 to TRBJ1-5, with a weak D call TRBD1 (5 bases). The CDR3 spans 16 residues. The germline gives CDR1 SGHTA, CDR2 FQGNSA. Deletions cut 1 base from V and 6 bases from J, with 16 bases between. CDR3 residues: CASSLVAGWGSQPQHF. CDR3 DNA sequence: TGTGCCAGCAGCTTAGTCGCAGGGTGGGGAAGTCAGCCCCAGCATTTT.

V usage is TRBV19 and J usage is TRBJ2-7; TRBD1 agrees at 8 bases. With V trimmed by 4 bases and J by 2 bases, 4 bases remained unmatched. CDR1 and CDR2 from the germline V gene are LNHDA and SQIVND (reference sequence). CDR3 size: 14 residues. Written as DNA, the CDR3 is TGTGCCAGTAGTACAACAGGGGGTCCCTACGAGCAGTACTTC. This gives the protein CASSTTGGPYEQYF.

J is TRBJ2-1 and V is TRBV9; no reliable D call. Trimming took off 0 bases at V and 0 bases at J, with 7 bases between the two ends. Germline V CDR1 and CDR2: SGDLS, YYNGEE. This CDR3 contains 15 residues. CDR3 sequence: CASSVDGFSYNEQFF. CDR3 sequence (DNA): TGTGCCAGCAGCGTAGATGGGTTCTCCTACAATGAGCAGTTCTTC. The full variable domain, with the rest looked up from reference TRBV9 and TRBJ2-1, is DSGVTQTPKHLITATGQRVTLRCSPRSGDLSVYWYQQSLDQGLQFLIQYYNGEERAKGNILERFSAQQFPDLHSELNLSSLELGDSALYFCASSVDGFSYNEQFFGPGTRLTVL.

The chain employs TRBV9 and TRBJ2-7; D is possibly TRBD1 (5 bases). Germline CDR1 is SGDLS and CDR2 is YYNGEE. Trimming took off 0 bases at V and 3 bases at J, with 16 bases between the two ends. The CDR3 consists of 16 residues. DNA of the CDR3: TGTGCCAGCAGCGTAGATGCAGGGTCGATAATCTACGAGCAGTACTTC. Protein product: CASSVDAGSIIYEQYF.

The CDR3 loop is CASRTTYEQYF. In DNA, the CDR3 is TGTGCCAGCAGGACGACCTACGAGCAGTACTTC. V and J are TRBV2 and TRBJ2-7; D is unclear. This CDR3 spans 11 amino acids. Per the germline V gene, CDR1 is SNHLY and CDR2 is FYNNEI. Trimming removed 6 bases at V and 2 bases at J, with 5 bases between.

This clone was observed a few times. The J gene is TRBJ1-1, the V gene TRBV2, with no clear D. Looked up from germline, CDR1 is SNHLY and CDR2 is FYNNEI. Deletions cut 3 bases from V and 0 bases from J, with 5 bases between. The CDR3 totals 13 residues. CDR3 sequence reads: CASSDEVNTEAFF. CDR3 in DNA: TGTGCCAGCAGTGATGAGGTGAACACTGAAGCTTTCTTT.

The chain recombines TRBV2 with TRBJ1-2; D call uncertain. V was pared by 7 bases and J by 0 bases, with 9 bases between. The V gene's germline CDR1 is SNHLY and CDR2 FYNNEI. The CDR3 sequence is 13 residues long. In nucleotides, the CDR3 is TGTGCCAGCAAACGGGATTCTAACTATGGCTACACCTTC. Encoded protein: CASKRDSNYGYTF.

The chain employs TRBV2 and TRBJ2-5, with 12 bases identical to TRBD2. V dropped 6 bases and J dropped 4; count of bases not matched to a gene: 12. The CDR3 extends over 17 amino acids. Germline CDR1 SNHLY, CDR2 FYNNEI. The CDR3 spells CASRNPRLGLAGETQYF. The CDR3 region has the DNA TGTGCCAGCAGGAACCCCCGCCTGGGACTAGCGGGAGAGACCCAGTACTTC.

This clone was observed a few times. This chain links TRBV5-1 with TRBJ2-7; 7 bases fit TRBD1. Per the germline V gene, CDR1 is SGHRS and CDR2 is YFSETQ. The CDR3 has 15 amino acids. Losses at the gene ends were 2 bases for V and 4 bases for J; bases not matched to a gene: 9. In nucleotides, the CDR3 is TGCGCCAGCAGCTTAGAACCGGGACAGATTTACGAGCAGTACTTC. It is translated as CASSLEPGQIYEQYF. Full variable domain (rest looked up from reference TRBV5-1 and TRBJ2-7): KAGVTQTPRYLIKTRGQQVTLSCSPISGHRSVSWYQQTPGQGLQFLFEYFSETQRNKGNFPGRFSGRQFSNSRSEMNVSTLELGDSALYLCASSLEPGQIYEQYFGPGTRLTVT.

This clone appeared a single time. One end of the junction is discordant with germline, which a read error may explain. The sample holds other DNA sequences that translate to the same CDR3. The CDR3 is CAISGPGTRKSSGNTIYF. CDR3 DNA sequence: TGCGCCATCAGTGGGCCTGGGACCCGAAAGAGCTCTGGAAACACCATATATTTT. The gene calls are TRBV10-3 and TRBJ1-3; the D gene is possibly TRBD1 (5 bases). The CDR3 runs to 18 residues. The germline CDR1 and CDR2 sequences are ENHRY and SYGVKD.

This chain joins TRBV30 and TRBJ1-4; D gene unclear. From germline, CDR1 is GTSNPN and CDR2 SVGIG (reference sequence). This CDR3 is built from 13 residues. V lost 2 bases and J 2 bases, leaving 6 bases between the germline ends. As DNA, the CDR3 is TGTGCCTGGAGTCCCGGGACTAATGAAAAACTGTTTTTT. Translated, it gives CAWSPGTNEKLFF.

This clone was observed a handful of times. The rearrangement links TRBV10-1 to TRBJ2-7; no reliable D call. The germline gives CDR1 WNHNN, CDR2 SYGVQD (reference sequence). The V end was cut by 4 bases, the J end by 7 bases, with 17 bases between. This CDR3 has 14 residues. The CDR3 sequence is CASSVNRNGLEQYF. The DNA for the CDR3 is TGCGCCAGCAGTGTTAACAGAAATGGTCTTGAGCAGTACTTC.

The chain recombines TRBV6-6 with TRBJ2-1, with unresolved D. V gave up 5 bases and J gave up 4 bases, with 9 bases separating them. CDR3 length equals 13 residues. The germline gives CDR1 MNHNY, CDR2 SVGAGI (reference sequence). The CDR3 DNA follows: TGTGCCAGCAGTCCCAGCCTTTACAATGAGCAGTTCTTC. Its translation: CASSPSLYNEQFF.

This clone was seen just once. Other DNA variants within this sample encode the same CDR3. The CDR3 DNA reads TGTGCCAGCAGCTTGGGACATAGCGGGAGATTGGCAGATACGCAGTATTTT. This sequence encodes CASSLGHSGRLADTQYF. This sequence joins TRBV7-9 and TRBJ2-3; 9 bases map to TRBD2. This CDR3 spans 17 amino acids. V was pared by 3 bases and J by 4 bases, with 11 bases of the junction left unmatched. Germline V gene data show CDR1 as SEHNR and CDR2 as FQNEAQ (reference sequence).